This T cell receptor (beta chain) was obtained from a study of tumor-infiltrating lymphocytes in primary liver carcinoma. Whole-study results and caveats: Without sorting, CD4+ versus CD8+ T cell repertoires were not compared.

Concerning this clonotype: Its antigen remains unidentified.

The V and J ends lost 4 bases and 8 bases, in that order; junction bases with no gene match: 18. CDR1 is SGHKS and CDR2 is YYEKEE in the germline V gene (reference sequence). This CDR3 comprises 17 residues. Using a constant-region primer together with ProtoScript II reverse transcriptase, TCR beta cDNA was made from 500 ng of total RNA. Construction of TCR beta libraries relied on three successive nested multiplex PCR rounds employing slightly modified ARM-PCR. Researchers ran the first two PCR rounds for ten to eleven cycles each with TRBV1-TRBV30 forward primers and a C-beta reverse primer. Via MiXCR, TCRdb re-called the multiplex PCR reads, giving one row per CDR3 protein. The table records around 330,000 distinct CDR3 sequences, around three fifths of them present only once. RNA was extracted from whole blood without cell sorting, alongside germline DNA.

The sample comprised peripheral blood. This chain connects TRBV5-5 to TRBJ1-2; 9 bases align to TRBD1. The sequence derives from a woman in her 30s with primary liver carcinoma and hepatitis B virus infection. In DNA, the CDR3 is TGTGCCAGCAGCGCGGCTATTAACAGGGGGCCGGGAGTAGGCTACACCTTC. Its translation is CASSAAINRGPGVGYTF.